This entry lists 10 T cell receptor beta chains sequenced from one sample in a study of blood T cell repertoires in COVID-19. Assay: immunoSEQ multiplex PCR; the TCRdb copy retains only in-frame clones and omits some. The table has roughly 230,000 clones, roughly 84% seen once. Source material: peripheral blood. The receptor source for this set is a man aged 50 to 59 with active or convalescent COVID-19.

This chain uses TRBV2 with TRBJ1-4; no clear D gene. The CDR3 runs 16 residues. The V gene's germline CDR1 is SNHLY and CDR2 FYNNEI. With 6 bases removed from V and 2 bases from J, the gap between germline ends came to 16 bases. Here the CDR3 reads CASSPNRGSTNEKLFF. DNA for the CDR3: TGTGCCAGCAGCCCTAACCGAGGGTCTACTAATGAAAAACTGTTTTTT. Based on the CDR3 plus reference TRBV2 and TRBJ1-4, the full variable domain is EPEVTQTPSHQVTQMGQEVILRCVPISNHLYFYWYRQILGQKVEFLVSFYNNEISEKSEIFDDQFSVERPDGSNFTLKIRSTKLEDSAMYFCASSPNRGSTNEKLFFGSGTQLSVL.

The chain joins TRBV7-9 to TRBJ2-3; a possible D gene is TRBD1 (6 bases). This CDR3 spans 14 amino acids. V dropped 3 bases and J dropped 5 bases, with 12 bases sitting between them. Germline CDR1 and CDR2: SEHNR and FQNEAQ (reference sequence). CDR3 coding DNA: TGTGCCAGCAGCTTGCTGGGGGCGAAAGATACGCAGTATTTT. This sequence encodes CASSLLGAKDTQYF.

A few counts support this clone. V gene TRBV4-3 combines with J gene TRBJ1-1; D may be TRBD1 (5 bases). The CDR3 has 14 residues. Germline-derived CDR1 and CDR2 are LGHNA and YSLEER. The V end lost 1 base, the J end lost 2 bases, and 8 bases lay between the germline ends. The DNA for the CDR3 is TGCGCCAGCAGCCAAGGGAGGGGAAACACTGAAGCTTTCTTT. Translated, it gives CASSQGRGNTEAFF.

The V and J genes are TRBV6-6 and TRBJ1-1; TRBD1 matches at 11 bases. The ends lost 2 bases at V and 4 bases at J; junction bases unmatched: 6. Germline CDR1 and CDR2: MNHNY and SVGAGI (reference sequence). The CDR3 runs to 16 residues. In DNA, the CDR3 is TGTGCCAGCAGTTACGCGGACAGGGGGCGTATCACTGAAGCTTTCTTT. It specifies CASSYADRGRITEAFF.

The chain's CDR3 is CATSTLTSGLGDEQFF. The CDR3 region has the DNA TGTGCCACCAGCACCCTTACTAGCGGGCTAGGGGATGAGCAGTTCTTC. The chain uses TRBV15 and TRBJ2-1, with 9 bases lining up with TRBD2. Germline values: CDR1 LNHNV, CDR2 YYDKDF (reference sequence). V shed 4 bases and J 8 bases; nucleotides not matched to a gene: 12. This CDR3 contains 16 residues.

J is TRBJ1-2 and V is TRBV5-1; no firm D call. This CDR3 comprises 15 residues. The V and J ends lost 1 base and 5 bases respectively, with 15 bases between them. CDR1 is SGHRS and CDR2 is YFSETQ in the germline V gene. As DNA, the CDR3 is TGCGCCAGCAGCTTGACGGCAGGTCCTATGTATGGCTACACCTTC. Protein sequence: CASSLTAGPMYGYTF.

This chain uses TRBV30 with TRBJ2-3; a weak D match, TRBD2 (6 bases). From germline, CDR1 is GTSNPN and CDR2 SVGIG (reference sequence). The CDR3 spans 16 residues. Trimming took 0 bases from V and 2 from J, leaving 15 bases between them. DNA for the CDR3: TGTGCCTGGAGTGTACGGGGGACCAAAAACACAGATACGCAGTATTTT. This encodes CAWSVRGTKNTDTQYF. The full variable domain, completed using reference TRBV30 and TRBJ2-3, is SQTIHQWPATLVQPVGSPLSLECTVEGTSNPNLYWYRQAAGRGLQLLFYSVGIGQISSEVPQNLSASRPQDRQFILSSKKLLLSDSGFYLCAWSVRGTKNTDTQYFGPGTRLTVL.

This clone has more than one count but fewer than ten. The chain uses TRBV5-4 and TRBJ1-2; D remains unclear. Germline CDR1 is SGHNT and CDR2 is YYREEE (reference sequence). The CDR3 contains 12 residues. Trimming shortened V by 4 bases and J by 8 bases, and 12 bases separated the two germline ends. The CDR3 nucleotides read TGTGCCAGCAGCCCAATCGGGTCCGGCTACACCTTC. This translates into CASSPIGSGYTF.

This sequence joins TRBV19 and TRBJ2-1, with 9 bases lining up with TRBD2. The germline V gene has CDR1 LNHDA and CDR2 SQIVND (reference sequence). This CDR3 comprises 15 residues. V gave up 0 bases and J gave up 4 bases; unmatched junction bases: 1. In DNA, the CDR3 is TGTGCCAGTAGTATAGAGACTAGCGGATACAATGAGCAGTTCTTC. Amino acid sequence: CASSIETSGYNEQFF.

This chain links TRBV28 with TRBJ1-6; D is unclear. This CDR3 has 14 residues. V shed 3 bases and J shed 9 bases, with 12 bases lying between them. Per the germline V gene, CDR1 is MDHEN and CDR2 is SYDVKM. The CDR3 is CASSLGALGSPLHF. DNA for the CDR3: TGTGCCAGCAGTTTGGGAGCCTTGGGTTCACCCCTCCACTTT.